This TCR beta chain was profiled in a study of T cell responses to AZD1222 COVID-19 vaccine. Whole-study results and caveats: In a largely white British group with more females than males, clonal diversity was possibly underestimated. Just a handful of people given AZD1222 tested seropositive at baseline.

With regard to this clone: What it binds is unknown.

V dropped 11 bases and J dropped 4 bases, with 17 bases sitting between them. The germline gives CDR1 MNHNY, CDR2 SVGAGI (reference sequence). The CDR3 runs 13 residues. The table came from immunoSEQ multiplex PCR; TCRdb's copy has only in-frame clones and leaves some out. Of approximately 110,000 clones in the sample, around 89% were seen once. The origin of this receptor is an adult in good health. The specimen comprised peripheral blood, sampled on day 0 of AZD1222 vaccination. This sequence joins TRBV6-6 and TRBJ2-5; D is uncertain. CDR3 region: CALKASPRETQYF. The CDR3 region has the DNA TGTGCCCTAAAGGCCAGTCCAAGAGAGACCCAGTACTTC.